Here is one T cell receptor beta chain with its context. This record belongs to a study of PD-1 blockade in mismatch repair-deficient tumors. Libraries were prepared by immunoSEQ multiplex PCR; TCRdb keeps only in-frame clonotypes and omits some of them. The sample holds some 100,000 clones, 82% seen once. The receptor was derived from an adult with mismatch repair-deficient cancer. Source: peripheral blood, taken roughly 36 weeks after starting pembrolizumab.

CDR3 amino acids: CASSILQDSSGNTIYF. The CDR3 nucleotides are TGTGCCAGTAGTATCCTACAAGATTCCTCTGGAAACACCATATATTTT. This chain links TRBV19 with TRBJ1-3; D is unresolved. CDR1 and CDR2 (germline): LNHDA, SQIVND (reference sequence). The CDR3 contains 16 residues. Between the trimmed V and J ends, which lost 3 bases and 0 bases, there was a span of 12 bases.